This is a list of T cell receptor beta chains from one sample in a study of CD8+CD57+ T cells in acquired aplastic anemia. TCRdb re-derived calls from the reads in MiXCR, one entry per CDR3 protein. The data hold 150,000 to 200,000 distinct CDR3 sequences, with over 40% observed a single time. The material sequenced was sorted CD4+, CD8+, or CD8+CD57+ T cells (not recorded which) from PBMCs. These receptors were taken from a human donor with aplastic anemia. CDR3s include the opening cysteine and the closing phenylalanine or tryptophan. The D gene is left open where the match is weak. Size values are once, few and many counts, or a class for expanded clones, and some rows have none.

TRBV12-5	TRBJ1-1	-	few	TGTGCTAGTGGGGTGGCAGAGAACACTGAAGCTTTCTTT	CASGVAENTEAFF
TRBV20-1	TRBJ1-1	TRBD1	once	TGCAGTGCTAGAGAGGGGACAGACACTGAAGCTTTCTTT	CSAREGTDTEAFF
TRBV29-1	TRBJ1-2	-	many	TGCAGCGTTGAAGATAGAAGGGTCTATGGCTACACCTTC	CSVEDRRVYGYTF
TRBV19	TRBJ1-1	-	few	TGTGCCACCACAGACAGGACCAACACTGAAGCTTTCTTT	CATTDRTNTEAFF
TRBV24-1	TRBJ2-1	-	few	TGTGCCACCAGTTTCCGACAGGCGCCCTACAATGAGCAGTTCTTC	CATSFRQAPYNEQFF
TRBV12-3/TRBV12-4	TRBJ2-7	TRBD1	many	TGTGCCAGCAGTTCAGTAGGGGGCCTTTACGAGCAGTACTTC	CASSSVGGLYEQYF
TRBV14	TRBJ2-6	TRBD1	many	TGTGCCAGCAGCCGTCGGACAGGGGAGTTTGCTGGGGCCAACGTCCTGACTTTC	CASSRRTGEFAGANVLTF
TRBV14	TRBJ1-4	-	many	TGTGCCAGCAGCGCCTTCCGGGATACTAATGAAAAACTGTTTTTT	CASSAFRDTNEKLFF
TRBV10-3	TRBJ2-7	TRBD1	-	TGTGCCATCAGGCAAGGGGACAGCTACGAGCAGTACTTC	CAIRQGDSYEQYF
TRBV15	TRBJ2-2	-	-	TGTGCCACCAGTGATTTGCTACAGGCCCAAGGGGAGCTGTTTTTT	CATSDLLQAQGELFF
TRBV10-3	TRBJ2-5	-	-	TGTGCCATCAACGGCGGACGCGAAGAGACCCAGTACTTC	CAINGGREETQYF
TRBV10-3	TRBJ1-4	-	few	TGTGCCATCAGTGAGTCATCGGAAAAACTGTTTTTT	CAISESSEKLFF
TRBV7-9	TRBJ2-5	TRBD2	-	TGTGCCAGCAGCCGAGGACTAGCGGGAGAGACCCAGTACTTC	CASSRGLAGETQYF
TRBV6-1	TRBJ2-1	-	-	TGTGCCAGCACCCGAGGGGACTTCAATGAGCAGTTCTTC	CASTRGDFNEQFF
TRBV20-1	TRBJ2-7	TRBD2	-	TGCAGTGCTAGAGATGATACTAGCGGGGAGGGGAATCCCTACGAGCAGTACTTC	CSARDDTSGEGNPYEQYF
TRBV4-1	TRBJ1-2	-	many	TGCGCCAGCAGCCAAGAAGCGCTTGATGGCTACACCTTC	CASSQEALDGYTF
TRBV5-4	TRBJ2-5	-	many	TGTGCCAGCAGCTTGAGGGCGGGCAACCAAGAGACCCAGTACTTC	CASSLRAGNQETQYF
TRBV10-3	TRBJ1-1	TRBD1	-	TGTGCCATCAGGGGACAGGAAGAAGCTTTCTTT	CAIRGQEEAFF
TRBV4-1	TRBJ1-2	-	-	TGCGCCAGCAGCCAAGGCTCTACAGGGTACTATGGCTACACCTTC	CASSQGSTGYYGYTF
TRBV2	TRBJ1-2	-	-	TGTGCCAAAGGGCTCCAGGAAACCAACTATGGCTACACCTTC	CAKGLQETNYGYTF
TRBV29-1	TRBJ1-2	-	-	TGCAGCGTTGATTCTAGGAATGGCTACACCTTC	CSVDSRNGYTF
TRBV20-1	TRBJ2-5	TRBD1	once	TGCAGTGCTAGAAGCAGGGGGCAAGAGACCCAGTACTTC	CSARSRGQETQYF
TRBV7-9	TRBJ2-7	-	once	TGTGCCAGCAGCGAATATAGGGGGAACTCCTACGAGCAGTACTTC	CASSEYRGNSYEQYF
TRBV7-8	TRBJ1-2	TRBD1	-	TGTGCCAGCAGCTCGCAGACAGGGCAGGGGTATGGCTACACCTTC	CASSSQTGQGYGYTF
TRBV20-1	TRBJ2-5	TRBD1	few	TGCAGTGCGAGGGACAGGGGAGGGGAGACCCAGTACTTC	CSARDRGGETQYF
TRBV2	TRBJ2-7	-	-	TGTGCCAGCACAAGAGCTAACGAGCAGCACTTC	CASTRANEQHF
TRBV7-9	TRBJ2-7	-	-	TGTGCCAGCAGCCTATTCTCTGGCGAGCAGTACTTC	CASSLFSGEQYF
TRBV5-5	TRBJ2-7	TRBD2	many	TGTGCCAGCAGCTCCGGGGAAGCGGGAGTAGGGGGTGGCGAGCAGTACTTC	CASSSGEAGVGGGEQYF
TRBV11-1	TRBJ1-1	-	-	TGTGCCAGCAACCCCGGAAGAGGGAATGCACACAACACTGAAGCTTTCTTT	CASNPGRGNAHNTEAFF
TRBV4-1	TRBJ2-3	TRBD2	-	TGCGCCAGCAGCCTCCTACCTAGCGGGACTGGTAAGGATACGCAGTATTTT	CASSLLPSGTGKDTQYF
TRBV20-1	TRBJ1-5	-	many	TGCAGTGCCCCGGTCGACGGGGGGCAAGGCAATCAGCCCCAGCATTTT	CSAPVDGGQGNQPQHF
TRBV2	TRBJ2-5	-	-	TGTGCCAGCAGAAAACAGGGAGTCCGGGAGACCCAGTACTTC	CASRKQGVRETQYF
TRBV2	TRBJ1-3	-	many	TGTGCCAGCAAAACCGATGGAAACACCATATATTTT	CASKTDGNTIYF
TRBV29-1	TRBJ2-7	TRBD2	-	TGCAGCGTTGAAGGGTCTCCTAGCGGGAGTTACGAGCAGTACTTC	CSVEGSPSGSYEQYF
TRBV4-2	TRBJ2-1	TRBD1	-	TGTGCCAGCAGCCGAGGAACAGGGGTGAGGGTGGATGAGCAGTTCTTC	CASSRGTGVRVDEQFF
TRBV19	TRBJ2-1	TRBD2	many	TGTGCCAGTAGTATAAGTTTCACTAGCGGCATAATGGAAGTAGATGAGCAGTTCTTC	CASSISFTSGIMEVDEQFF
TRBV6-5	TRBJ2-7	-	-	TGTGCCAGCAGTTACTCAGGGGTTATCTACGAGCAGTACTTC	CASSYSGVIYEQYF
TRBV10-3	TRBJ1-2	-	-	TGTGCCATCAGTGAGTCGGGGGACGCCCCCTATGGCTACACCTTC	CAISESGDAPYGYTF
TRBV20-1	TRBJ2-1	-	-	TGCAGTGCTAGTCGGCAACACAATGAGCAGTTCTTC	CSASRQHNEQFF
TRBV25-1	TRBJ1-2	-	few	TGTGCCAGCAGTTTGGCGGGGGCGCGAGGCTATGGCTACACCTTC	CASSLAGARGYGYTF
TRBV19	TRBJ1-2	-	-	TGTGCCAGTAGTCCACCGACGGGACAAGGAAGCGGCTACACCTTC	CASSPPTGQGSGYTF
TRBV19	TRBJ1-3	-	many	TGTGCCAGCCCGGGGGCCGGTGGAAACACCATATATTTT	CASPGAGGNTIYF
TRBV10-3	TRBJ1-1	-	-	TGTGCCATCAGTGAGGGCTGGCAGGGGAACACTGAAGCTTTCTTT	CAISEGWQGNTEAFF
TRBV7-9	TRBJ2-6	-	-	TGTGCCAGCAGGCCAAGTACTGGGGCCAACGTCCTGACTTTC	CASRPSTGANVLTF
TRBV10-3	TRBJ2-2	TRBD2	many	TGTGCCATCAGCTCAACCGGACTAGCGGGGGGTCTTTCGACCGGGGAGCTGTTTTTT	CAISSTGLAGGLSTGELFF
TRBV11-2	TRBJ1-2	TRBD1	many	TGTGCCAGCAGCTTATATCCGGGACAGGGCGTGCAGGGCTACACCTTC	CASSLYPGQGVQGYTF
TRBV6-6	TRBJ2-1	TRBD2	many	TGTGCCAGCAGTTCCCCACTTGGGAGGGTCAATGAGCAGTTCTTC	CASSSPLGRVNEQFF
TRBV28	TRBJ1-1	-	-	TGTGCCAGCAGCCAAGGGGCCCGAGCTTTCTTT	CASSQGARAFF
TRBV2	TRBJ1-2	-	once	TGTGCCAGCAGCGTATTGGTGAGAAACTATGGCTACACCTTC	CASSVLVRNYGYTF
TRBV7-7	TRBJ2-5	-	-	TGTGCTAGCAGCTTATACCGGCAAGAGACCCAGTACTTC	CASSLYRQETQYF
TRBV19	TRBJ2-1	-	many	TGTGCCAGTATGGACTACCCGGTCTCCTACAATGAGCAGTTCTTC	CASMDYPVSYNEQFF
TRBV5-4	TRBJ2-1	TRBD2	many	TGTGCCAGCAGCTTTGCTCGGACTAGCGGGAGCGATGAGCAGTTCTTC	CASSFARTSGSDEQFF
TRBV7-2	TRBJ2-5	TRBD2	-	TGTGCCAGCAGCCCGCCGGGGACTAGGGAAGAGACCCAGTACTTC	CASSPPGTREETQYF
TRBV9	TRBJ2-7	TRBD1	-	TGTGCCAGCAGCGTAGAGGGGACAGACTCCTACGAGCAGTACTTC	CASSVEGTDSYEQYF
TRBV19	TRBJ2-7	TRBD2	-	TGTGCCATTAGTCGGACTAGCGGTGGTGAGCAGTACTTC	CAISRTSGGEQYF
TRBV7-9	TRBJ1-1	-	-	TGTGCCAGCAGCCCAAGGGTACAAGCTTTCTTT	CASSPRVQAFF
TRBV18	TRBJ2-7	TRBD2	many	TGTGCCAGCTCACCAAAATTGGCGGGAGGCGAGCAGTACTTC	CASSPKLAGGEQYF